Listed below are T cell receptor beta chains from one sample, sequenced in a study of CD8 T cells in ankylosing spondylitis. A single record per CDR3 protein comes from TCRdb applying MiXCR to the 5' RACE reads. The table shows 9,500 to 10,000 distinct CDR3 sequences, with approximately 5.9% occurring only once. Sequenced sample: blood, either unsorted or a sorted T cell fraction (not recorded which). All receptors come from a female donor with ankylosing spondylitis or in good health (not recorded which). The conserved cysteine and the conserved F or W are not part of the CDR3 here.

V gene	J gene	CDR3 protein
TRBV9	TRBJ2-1	ASSVAGTSGNEQF
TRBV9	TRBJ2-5	ASSGDAAYQETQY
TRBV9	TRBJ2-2	ASSSTSGGNTGELF
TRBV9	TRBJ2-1	ASSTGAPEQF
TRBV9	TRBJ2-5	ASSVGTSGMETQY
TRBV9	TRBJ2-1	ASSYMTSELQF
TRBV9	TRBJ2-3	ASSANRDTSTDTQY
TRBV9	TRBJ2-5	ASSLSGGEETQY
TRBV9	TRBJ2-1	ASSWSSYNEQF
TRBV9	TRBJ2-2	ASSPRPGGGELF
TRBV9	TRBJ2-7	ASSVGGMAYEQY
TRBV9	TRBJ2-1	ASSVGGGLNSYNEQF
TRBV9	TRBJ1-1	ASSVGEANTEAF
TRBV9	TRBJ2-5	ASSETSGGHLEETQY
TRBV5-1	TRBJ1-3	ASSLTGVGNTIY
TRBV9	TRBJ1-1	ASSDSGTLNTEAF
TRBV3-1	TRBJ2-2	ASSARWTGDEIPPPRDTGELF
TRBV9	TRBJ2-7	ASSEAGPSYEQY
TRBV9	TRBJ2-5	ASTSGGHPQY
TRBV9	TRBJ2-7	ASSSRTSGDYEQY
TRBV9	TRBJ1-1	ASSVKDAEAF
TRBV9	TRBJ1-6	ASSTTGGGSPLH
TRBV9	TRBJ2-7	ASSERPGQYYEQY
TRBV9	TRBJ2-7	ASSVGWGSSSYEQY
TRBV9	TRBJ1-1	ASSSPETWNTEAF
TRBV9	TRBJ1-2	ASSVEWSVGQEGYT
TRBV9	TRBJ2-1	ASSVSGTSKEQF
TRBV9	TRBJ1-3	ASGPTSSGNTIY
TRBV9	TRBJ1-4	ASSPTGGTWEKLF
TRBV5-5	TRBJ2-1	ASSLEGTGGIEQF
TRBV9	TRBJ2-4	ASSVEKTGSIDIQY
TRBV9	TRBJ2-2	ASSFRHPTGELF
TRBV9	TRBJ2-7	ASSVGLTESYEQY
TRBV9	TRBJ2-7	ASSVGAGYEQY
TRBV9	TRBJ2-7	ASSVEHNSYEQY
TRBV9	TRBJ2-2	ASSGLTNTGELF